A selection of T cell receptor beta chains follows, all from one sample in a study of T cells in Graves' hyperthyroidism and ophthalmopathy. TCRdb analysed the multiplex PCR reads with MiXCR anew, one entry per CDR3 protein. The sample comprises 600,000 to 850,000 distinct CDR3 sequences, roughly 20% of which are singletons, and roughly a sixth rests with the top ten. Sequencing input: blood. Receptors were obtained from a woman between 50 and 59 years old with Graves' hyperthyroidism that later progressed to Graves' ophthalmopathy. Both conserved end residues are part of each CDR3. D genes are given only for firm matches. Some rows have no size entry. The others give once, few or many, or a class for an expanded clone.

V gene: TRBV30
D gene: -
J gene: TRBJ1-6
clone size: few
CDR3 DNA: TGTGCCTGGGCCGAACAGGGCTATAATTCACCCCTCCACTTT
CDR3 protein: CAWAEQGYNSPLHF

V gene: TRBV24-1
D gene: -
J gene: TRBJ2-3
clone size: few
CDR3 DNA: TGTGCCACCAGTGATCCCCGGGGCACAGATACGCAGTATTTT
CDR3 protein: CATSDPRGTDTQYF

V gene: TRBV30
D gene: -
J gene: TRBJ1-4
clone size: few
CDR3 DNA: TGTGCCTGGAGTGTACTCCGTAGTGAAAAACTGTTTTTT
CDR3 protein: CAWSVLRSEKLFF

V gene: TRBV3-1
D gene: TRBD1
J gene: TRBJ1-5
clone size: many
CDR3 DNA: TGTGCCAGCAGCCAAGATTCAAGGGGGCTTCAGCCCCAGCATTTT
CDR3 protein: CASSQDSRGLQPQHF

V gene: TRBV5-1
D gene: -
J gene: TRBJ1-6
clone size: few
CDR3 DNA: TGCGCCAGCAGCTTGGGGGGCGAATATAATTCACCCCTCCACTTT
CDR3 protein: CASSLGGEYNSPLHF

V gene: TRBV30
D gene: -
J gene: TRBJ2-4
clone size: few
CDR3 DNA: TGTGCCTGGAGCGCTATTCTTAACATTCAGTACTTC
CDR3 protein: CAWSAILNIQYF

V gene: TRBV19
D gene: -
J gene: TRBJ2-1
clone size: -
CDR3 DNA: TGTGCCAGTAGTTCGCCGGGACGGATAGGCTACAATGAGCAGTTCTTC
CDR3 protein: CASSSPGRIGYNEQFF

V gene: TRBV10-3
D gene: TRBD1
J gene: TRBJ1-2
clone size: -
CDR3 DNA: TGTGCCTTGGGGGACAGGGGTTTCAGCTACACCTTC
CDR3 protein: CALGDRGFSYTF

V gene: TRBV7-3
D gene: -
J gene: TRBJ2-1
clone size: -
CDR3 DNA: TGTGCCAGCAGCTCAGAATCCTACAATGAGCAGTTCTTC
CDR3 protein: CASSSESYNEQFF

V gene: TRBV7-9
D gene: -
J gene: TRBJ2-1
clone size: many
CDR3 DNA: TGTGCCAGCAGCTTCGCGGCCTGGTCCTACAATGAGCAGTTCTTC
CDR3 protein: CASSFAAWSYNEQFF

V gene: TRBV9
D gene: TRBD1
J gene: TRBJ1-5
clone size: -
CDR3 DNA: TGTGCCAGCAGCGACTGGACAGGGTATAGCAATCAGCCCCAGCATTTT
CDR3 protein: CASSDWTGYSNQPQHF

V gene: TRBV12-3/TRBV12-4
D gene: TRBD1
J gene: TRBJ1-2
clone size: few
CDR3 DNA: TGTGCCAGCAGTCTCGGGACAGTTCGGTCCGTGGGGGGCTACACCTTC
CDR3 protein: CASSLGTVRSVGGYTF

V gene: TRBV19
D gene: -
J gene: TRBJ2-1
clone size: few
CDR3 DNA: TGTGCCAGTAGTATAAATGGCAATGAGCAGTTCTTC
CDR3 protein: CASSINGNEQFF

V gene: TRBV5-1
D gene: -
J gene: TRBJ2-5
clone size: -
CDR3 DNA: TGCGCCAGCAGCTTGCGTCAGCGCCAAGAGACCCAGTACTTC
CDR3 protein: CASSLRQRQETQYF

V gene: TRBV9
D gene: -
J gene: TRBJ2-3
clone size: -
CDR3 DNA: TGTGCCAGCAGCGCAACTTACAGGGATACGCAGTATTTT
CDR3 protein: CASSATYRDTQYF

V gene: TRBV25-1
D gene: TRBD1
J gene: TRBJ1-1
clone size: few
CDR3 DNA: TGTGCCAGCAGTGAGGACAGGGTAAGGGGCACTGAAGCTTTCTTT
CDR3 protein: CASSEDRVRGTEAFF

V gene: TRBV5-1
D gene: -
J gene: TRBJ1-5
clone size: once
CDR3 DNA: TGCGCCAGCAGCTTGGTTGGGAGTACCAATCAGCCCCAGCATTTT
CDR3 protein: CASSLVGSTNQPQHF

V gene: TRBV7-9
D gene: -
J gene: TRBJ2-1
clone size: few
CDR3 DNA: TGTGCCAGCAGCTGGTCGGCACTCAGCTCCTACAATGAGCAGTTCTTC
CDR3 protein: CASSWSALSSYNEQFF

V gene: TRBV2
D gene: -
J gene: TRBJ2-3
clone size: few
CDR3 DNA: TGTGCCAGCAGTTACTCGGAAAGGGCAGATACGCAGTATTTT
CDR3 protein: CASSYSERADTQYF

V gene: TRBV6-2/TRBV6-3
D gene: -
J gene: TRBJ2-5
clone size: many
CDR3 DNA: TGTGCCAGCAGAGCTAGCGACCAAGAGACCCAGTACTTC
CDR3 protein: CASRASDQETQYF

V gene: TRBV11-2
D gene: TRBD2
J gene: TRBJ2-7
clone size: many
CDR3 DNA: TGTGCCAGCAGCGGCATAGCGGGGGGTTACGAGCAGTACTTC
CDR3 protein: CASSGIAGGYEQYF

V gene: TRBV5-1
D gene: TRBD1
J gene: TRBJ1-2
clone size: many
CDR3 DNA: TGCGCCAGCAGCTCAGAAAGGACAGGGTGGTATGGCTACACCTTC
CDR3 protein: CASSSERTGWYGYTF

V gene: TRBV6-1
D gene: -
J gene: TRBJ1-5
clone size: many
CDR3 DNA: TGTGCCAGCAGGCAGACGGTCAATCAGCCCCAGCATTTT
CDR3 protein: CASRQTVNQPQHF

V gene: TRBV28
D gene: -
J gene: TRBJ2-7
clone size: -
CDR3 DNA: TGTGCCAGCAATGGGCAGCTCACCTCCTACGAGCAGTACTTC
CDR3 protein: CASNGQLTSYEQYF

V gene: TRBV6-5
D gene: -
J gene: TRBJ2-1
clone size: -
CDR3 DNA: TGTGCCAGCAGTTACTCTCGGCAAAATGAGCAGTTCTTC
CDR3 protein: CASSYSRQNEQFF

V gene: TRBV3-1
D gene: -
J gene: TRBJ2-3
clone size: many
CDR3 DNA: TGTGCCAGCAGCCAAGGACTAGGGGTTAAGGATACGCAGTATTTT
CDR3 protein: CASSQGLGVKDTQYF

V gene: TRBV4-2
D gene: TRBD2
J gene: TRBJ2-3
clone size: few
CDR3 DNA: TGTGCCAGCAGCCAAGAAAGGCGGGGGGGAGATACGCAGTATTTT
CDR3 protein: CASSQERRGGDTQYF

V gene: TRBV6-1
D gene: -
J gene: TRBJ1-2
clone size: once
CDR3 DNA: TGTGCCAGCAGTGCGATCGTACGGGGTTACTATGGCTACACCTTC
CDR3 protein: CASSAIVRGYYGYTF

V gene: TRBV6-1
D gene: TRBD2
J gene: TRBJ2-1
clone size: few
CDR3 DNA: TGTGCCAGCAGTGAACAAGCGGGGGGGTACAATGAGCAGTTCTTC
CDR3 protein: CASSEQAGGYNEQFF

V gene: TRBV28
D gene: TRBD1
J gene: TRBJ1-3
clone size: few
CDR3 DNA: TGTGCCAGCAGTACCGACAGGGTCTCTGGAAACACCATATATTTT
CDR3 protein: CASSTDRVSGNTIYF

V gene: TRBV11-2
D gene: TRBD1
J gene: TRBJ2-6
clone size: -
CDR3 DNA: TGTGTCAGCAGCTTGTCGAGGGACAGGGTAACGGGTGGGGCCAACGTCCTGACTTTC
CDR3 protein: CVSSLSRDRVTGGANVLTF

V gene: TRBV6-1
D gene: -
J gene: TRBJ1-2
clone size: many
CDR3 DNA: TGTGCCAGCAATAGTGTGGGGGGCGCAGACTATGGCTACACCTTC
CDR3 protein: CASNSVGGADYGYTF

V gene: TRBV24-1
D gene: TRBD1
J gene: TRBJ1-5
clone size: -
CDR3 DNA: TGTGCCACCAGTGAGAAGGGACAGGGCCTTCCCCAGCATTTT
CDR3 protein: CATSEKGQGLPQHF

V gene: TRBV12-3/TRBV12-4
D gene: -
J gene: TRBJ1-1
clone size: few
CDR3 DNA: TGTGCCAGCAGTTTAGGGGGGGGGAGATCCACTGAAGCTTTCTTT
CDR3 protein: CASSLGGGRSTEAFF

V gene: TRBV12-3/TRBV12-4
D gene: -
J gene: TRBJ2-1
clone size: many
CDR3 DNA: TGTGCCAGCAGTTTAGCGCGGGATCGCTCCTACAATGAGCAGTTCTTC
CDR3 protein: CASSLARDRSYNEQFF

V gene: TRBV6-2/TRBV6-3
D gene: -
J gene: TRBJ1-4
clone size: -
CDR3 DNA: TGTGCCAGCAAGGCCTTCCTGGATGAAAAACTGTTTTTT
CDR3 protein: CASKAFLDEKLFF

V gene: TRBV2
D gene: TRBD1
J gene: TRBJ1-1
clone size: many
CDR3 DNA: TGTGCCAGCAATCCAAGACAGGGCGACATGAACACTGAAGCTTTCTTT
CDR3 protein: CASNPRQGDMNTEAFF

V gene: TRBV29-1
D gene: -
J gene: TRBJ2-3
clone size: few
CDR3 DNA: TGCAGCCAGATGACAGATACGCAGTATTTT
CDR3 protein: CSQMTDTQYF

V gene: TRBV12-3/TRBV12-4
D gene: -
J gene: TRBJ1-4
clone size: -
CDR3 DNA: TGTGCCAGCAGTTTAATAAGGGACACTCTTGCAACTAATGAAAAACTGTTTTTT
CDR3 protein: CASSLIRDTLATNEKLFF

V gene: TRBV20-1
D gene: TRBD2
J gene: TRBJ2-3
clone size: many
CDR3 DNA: TGCAGTAGTTTGCGGGGGGGCCCAGATACGCAGTATTTT
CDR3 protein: CSSLRGGPDTQYF

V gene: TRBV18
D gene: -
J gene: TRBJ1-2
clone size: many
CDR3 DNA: TGTGCCAGCTCACCACAGAGATTGAGAGATGGCTACACCTTC
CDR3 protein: CASSPQRLRDGYTF